The clone carrying this T cell receptor (beta chain) was seen at least ten times. As to time point: blood at routine non-recurrence follow-up after resection. The data originate from a study of spatial heterogeneity in lung cancer. One entry per CDR3 protein, called by TCRdb with MiXCR from the 5' RACE reads. The sample lists around 27,000 distinct CDR3 sequences, 5% to 6.5% seen once, with less than 25% in the top ten. CDR3 length equals 13 residues. Trimming left V 3 bases short and J 7 bases short, with 9 bases between. The germline CDR1 and CDR2 sequences are LNHDA and SQIVND (reference sequence).

The sample here was PBMCs, taken at follow-up. This chain uses TRBV19 with TRBJ2-2; weak D call: TRBD2 (5 bases). The sequence was collected from a female donor with early-stage non-small cell lung cancer. The CDR3 reads CASSIGVGGELFF. DNA of the CDR3: TGTGCCAGTAGTATCGGGGTGGGCGGGGAGCTGTTTTTT.